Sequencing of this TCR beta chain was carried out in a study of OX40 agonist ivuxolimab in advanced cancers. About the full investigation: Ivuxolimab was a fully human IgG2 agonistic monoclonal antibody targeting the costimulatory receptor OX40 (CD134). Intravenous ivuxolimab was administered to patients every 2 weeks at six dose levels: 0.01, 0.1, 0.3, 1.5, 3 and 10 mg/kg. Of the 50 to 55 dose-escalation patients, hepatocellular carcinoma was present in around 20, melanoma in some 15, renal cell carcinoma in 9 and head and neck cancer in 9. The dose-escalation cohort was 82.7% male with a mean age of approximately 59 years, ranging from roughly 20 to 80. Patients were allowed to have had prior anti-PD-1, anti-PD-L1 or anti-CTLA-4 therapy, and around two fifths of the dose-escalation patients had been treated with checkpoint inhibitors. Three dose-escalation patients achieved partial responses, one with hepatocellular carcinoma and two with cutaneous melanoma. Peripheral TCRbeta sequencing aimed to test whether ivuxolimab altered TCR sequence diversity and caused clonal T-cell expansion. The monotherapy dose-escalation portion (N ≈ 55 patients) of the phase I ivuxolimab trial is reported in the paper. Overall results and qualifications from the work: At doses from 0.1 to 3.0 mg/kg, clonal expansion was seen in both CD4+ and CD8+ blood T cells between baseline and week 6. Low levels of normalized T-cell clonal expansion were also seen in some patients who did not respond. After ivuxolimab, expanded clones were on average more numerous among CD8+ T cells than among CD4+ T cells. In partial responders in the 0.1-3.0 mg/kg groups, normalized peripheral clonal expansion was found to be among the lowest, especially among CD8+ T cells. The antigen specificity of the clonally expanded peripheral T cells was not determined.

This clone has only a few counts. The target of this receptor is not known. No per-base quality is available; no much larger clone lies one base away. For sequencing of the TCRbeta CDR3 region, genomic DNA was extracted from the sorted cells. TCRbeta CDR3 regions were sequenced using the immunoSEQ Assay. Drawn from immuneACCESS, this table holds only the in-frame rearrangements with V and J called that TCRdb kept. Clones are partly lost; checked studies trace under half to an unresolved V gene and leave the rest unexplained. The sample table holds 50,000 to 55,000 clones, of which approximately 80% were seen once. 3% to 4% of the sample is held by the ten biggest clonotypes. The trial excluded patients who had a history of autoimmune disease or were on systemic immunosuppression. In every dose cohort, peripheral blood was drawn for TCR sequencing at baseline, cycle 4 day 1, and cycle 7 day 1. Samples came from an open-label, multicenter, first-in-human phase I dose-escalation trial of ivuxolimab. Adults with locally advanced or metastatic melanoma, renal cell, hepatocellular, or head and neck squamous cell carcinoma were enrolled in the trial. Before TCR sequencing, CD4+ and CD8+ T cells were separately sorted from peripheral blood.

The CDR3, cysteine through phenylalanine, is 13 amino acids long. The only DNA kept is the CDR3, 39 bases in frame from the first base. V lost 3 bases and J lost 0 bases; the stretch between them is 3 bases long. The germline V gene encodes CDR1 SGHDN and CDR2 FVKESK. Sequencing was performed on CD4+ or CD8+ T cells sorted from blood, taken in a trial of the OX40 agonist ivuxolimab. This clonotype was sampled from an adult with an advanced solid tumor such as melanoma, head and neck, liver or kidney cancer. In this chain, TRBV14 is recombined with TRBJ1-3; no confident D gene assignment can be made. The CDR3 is CASSHLSGNTIYF. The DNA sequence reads TGTGCCAGCAGCCACCTCTCTGGAAACACCATATATTTT.